This T cell receptor beta chain is drawn from a study of blood T cell repertoires in COVID-19. Across the whole study: Researchers got acute and convalescent COVID-19 samples from the United States, Italy and Spain. In each case, the material was cDNA or gDNA derived from T cells, B-cell-depleted T cells, or PBMCs.

Authors' analysis steps: Amplifying reference gene primers gave estimates of nucleated cell counts. TCRdb's table, derived via immunoSEQ multiplex PCR, lists solely in-frame clones and lacks some. The V and J calls and clone size are taken from that table; D and trimming were inferred from the DNA. The data contain around 150,000 clones, about 74% of them seen just once; the ten biggest clones take up 7% to 10%. With 0 bases removed from V and 6 bases from J, the gap between germline ends came to 17 bases. Germline V gene lookup returns CDR1 SGHTA and CDR2 FQGNSA. The CDR3 is made up of 16 amino acids.

The receptor's source is a man in his fifties or sixties with acute or convalescent COVID-19. Material for sequencing was peripheral blood. This chain links TRBV7-2 with TRBJ1-2; no clear D. The CDR3 loop reads CASSLATAWMVNGYTF. The CDR3 DNA reads as TGTGCCAGCAGCTTAGCCACAGCATGGATGGTCAATGGCTACACCTTC.